Presented here are 5 T cell receptor beta chains from one specimen sequenced in a study of brain T cells in children with intractable seizures. Stated time point: blood from clinic visit 5 months post-surgery; TSC patient then seizure free. Profiled with immunoSEQ multiplex PCR; TCRdb holds only in-frame clones, not every one. The data contain 300,000 to 400,000 clones, roughly 93% of them singletons. The sample in question was peripheral blood, obtained 4 to 6 months after surgery. The receptors come from a boy in the first two years of life with tuberous sclerosis and intractable seizures.

The V call is TRBV7-9, the J call TRBJ2-7; TRBD2 agrees at 8 bases. The trim removed 5 bases at V and 2 bases at J, leaving 8 bases unmatched. CDR3 size: 15 residues. CDR1 is SEHNR, CDR2 FQNEAQ, per germline (reference sequence). In DNA, the CDR3 is TGTGCCAGCAGCCTCAGCGGGAGCTCTCCCTACGAGCAGTACTTC. It codes for CASSLSGSSPYEQYF.

This clone has just one count. The rearrangement links TRBV12-5 to TRBJ2-5; D gene ambiguous. CDR1 and CDR2 from the germline V gene are LGHNT and FRNRAP. This CDR3 has 16 amino acids. Trimming stripped 0 bases from V and 0 bases from J, with 11 bases between. The CDR3 here is CASGLVLTLYQETQYF. CDR3 nucleotides: TGTGCTAGTGGTTTGGTCCTAACCCTGTACCAAGAGACCCAGTACTTC.

This rearrangement joins TRBV4-1 to TRBJ1-3, with unresolved D. Trimming took 6 bases from V and 4 from J, leaving 16 bases between them. The CDR3 is 15 amino acids. The germline CDR1 and CDR2 sequences are MGHRA and YSYEKL. The CDR3 DNA sequence: TGCGCCAGCAGTCTCGGACGGGCTTCGGGAAACACCATATATTTT. Translated: CASSLGRASGNTIYF.

This clone was seen only once. This chain links TRBV7-8 with TRBJ2-7, with 8 nucleotides matching TRBD2. There are 15 residues in the CDR3. Germline-derived CDR1 and CDR2 are SGHVS and FQNEAQ. Losses at the gene ends were 5 bases for V and 4 bases for J; bases not matched to a gene: 10. The DNA for the CDR3 is TGTGCCAGCAGCCCGCAAGCGGGAGCAGTTTACGAGCAGTACTTC. Translating gives CASSPQAGAVYEQYF.

This clone was found once. At one end the junction does not follow the germline gene, possibly because of a read error. The chain links TRBV11-3 to TRBJ2-7, with 9 bases aligning to TRBD2. The CDR3 consists of 14 residues. Germline V CDR1 and CDR2: SGHNT, YENEEA. CDR3 bases: TGTGCCAGCAGGAGGATTCGACTAGCGGAGCCTTGGGGCTTC. Its translation: CASRRIRLAEPWGF. The complete variable domain, with remaining parts taken from reference TRBV11-3 and TRBJ2-7, reads EAGVVQSPRYKIIEKKQPVAFWCNPISGHNTLYWYLQNLGQGPELLIRYENEEAVDDSQLPKDRFSAERLKGVDSTLKIQPAELGDSAVYLCASRRIRLAEPWGFGPGTRLTVT.